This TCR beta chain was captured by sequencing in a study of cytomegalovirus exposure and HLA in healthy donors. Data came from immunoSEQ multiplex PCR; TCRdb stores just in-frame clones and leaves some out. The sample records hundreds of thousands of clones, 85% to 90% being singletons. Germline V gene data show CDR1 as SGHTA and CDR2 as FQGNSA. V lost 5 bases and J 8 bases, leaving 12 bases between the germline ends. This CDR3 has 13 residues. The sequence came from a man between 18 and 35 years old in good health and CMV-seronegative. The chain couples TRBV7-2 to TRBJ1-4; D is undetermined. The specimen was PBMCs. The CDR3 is CASSPSYGEKLFF. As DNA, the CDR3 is TGTGCCAGCAGCCCTAGTTACGGGGAAAAACTGTTTTTT. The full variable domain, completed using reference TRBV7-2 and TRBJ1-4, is GAGVSQSPSNKVTEKGKDVELRCDPISGHTALYWYRQSLGQGLEFLIYFQGNSAPDKSGLPSDRFSAERTGGSVSTLTIQRTQQEDSAVYLCASSPSYGEKLFFGSGTQLSVL.